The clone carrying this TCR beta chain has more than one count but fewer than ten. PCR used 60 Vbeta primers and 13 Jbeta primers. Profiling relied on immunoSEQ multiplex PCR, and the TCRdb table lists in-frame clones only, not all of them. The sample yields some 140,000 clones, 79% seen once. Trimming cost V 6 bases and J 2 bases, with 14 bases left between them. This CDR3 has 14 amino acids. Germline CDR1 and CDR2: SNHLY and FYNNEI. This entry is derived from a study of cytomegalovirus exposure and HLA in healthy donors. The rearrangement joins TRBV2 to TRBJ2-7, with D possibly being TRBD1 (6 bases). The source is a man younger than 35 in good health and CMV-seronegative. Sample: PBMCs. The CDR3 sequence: CASSKQGSAYEQYF. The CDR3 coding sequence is TGTGCCAGCAGCAAACAGGGAAGCGCCTACGAGCAGTACTTC.